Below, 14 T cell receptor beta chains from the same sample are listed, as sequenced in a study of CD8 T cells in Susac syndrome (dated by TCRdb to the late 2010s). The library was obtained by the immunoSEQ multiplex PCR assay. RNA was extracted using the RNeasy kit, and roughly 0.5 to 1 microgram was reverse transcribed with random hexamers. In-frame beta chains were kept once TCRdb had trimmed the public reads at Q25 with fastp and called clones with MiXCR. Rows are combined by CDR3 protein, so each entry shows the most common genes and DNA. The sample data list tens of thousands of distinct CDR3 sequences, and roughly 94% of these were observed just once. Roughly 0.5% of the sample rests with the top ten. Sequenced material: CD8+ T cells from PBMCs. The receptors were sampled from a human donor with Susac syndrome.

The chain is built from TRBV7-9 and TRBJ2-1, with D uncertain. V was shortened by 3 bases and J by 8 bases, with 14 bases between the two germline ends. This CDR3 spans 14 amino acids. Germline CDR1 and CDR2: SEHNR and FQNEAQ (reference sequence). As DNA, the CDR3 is TGTGCCAGCAGCTTCGAACAGCCTATGGATGAGCAGTTCTTC. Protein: CASSFEQPMDEQFF.

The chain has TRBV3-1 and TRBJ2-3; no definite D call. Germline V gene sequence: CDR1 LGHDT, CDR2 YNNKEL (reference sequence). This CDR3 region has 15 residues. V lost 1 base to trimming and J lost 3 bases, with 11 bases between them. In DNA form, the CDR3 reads TGTGCCAGCAGCCAAGTTTCGAGGCGGACAGATACGCAGTATTTT. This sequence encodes CASSQVSRRTDTQYF.

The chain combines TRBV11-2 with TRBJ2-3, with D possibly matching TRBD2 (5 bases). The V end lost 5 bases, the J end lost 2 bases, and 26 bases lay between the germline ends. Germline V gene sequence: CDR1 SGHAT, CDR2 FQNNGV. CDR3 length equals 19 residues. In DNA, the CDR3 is TGTGCCAGCAGCCCTGTCACCGAGGCTAGCCCCCTCCACACAGATACGCAGTATTTT. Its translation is CASSPVTEASPLHTDTQYF.

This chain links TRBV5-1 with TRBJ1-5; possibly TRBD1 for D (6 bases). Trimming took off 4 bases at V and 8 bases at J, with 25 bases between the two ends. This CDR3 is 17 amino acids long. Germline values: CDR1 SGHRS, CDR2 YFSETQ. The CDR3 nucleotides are TGCGCCAGCAGCCAACCGACAGGTCCGTCAGCCCCGGAGCCCCAGCATTTT. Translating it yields CASSQPTGPSAPEPQHF.

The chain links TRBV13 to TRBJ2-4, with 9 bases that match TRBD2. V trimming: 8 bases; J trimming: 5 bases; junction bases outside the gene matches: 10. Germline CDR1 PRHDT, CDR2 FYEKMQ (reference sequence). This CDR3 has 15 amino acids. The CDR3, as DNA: TGTGCCAGCGGAATTAGCGGGAGTGGGGAAAACATTCAGTACTTC. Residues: CASGISGSGENIQYF.

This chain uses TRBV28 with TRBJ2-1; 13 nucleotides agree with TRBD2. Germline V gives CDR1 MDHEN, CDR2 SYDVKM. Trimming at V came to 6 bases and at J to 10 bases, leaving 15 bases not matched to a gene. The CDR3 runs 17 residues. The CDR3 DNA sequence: TGTGCCAGCAGCCTGACCCAACTAGCGGGAGGGCGTTGGGAGCAGTTCTTC. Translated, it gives CASSLTQLAGGRWEQFF.

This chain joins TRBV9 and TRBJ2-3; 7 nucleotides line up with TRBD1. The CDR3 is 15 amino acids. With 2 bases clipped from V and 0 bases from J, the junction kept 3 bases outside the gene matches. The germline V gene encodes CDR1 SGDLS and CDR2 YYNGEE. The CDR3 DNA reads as TGTGCCAGCAGCGTCGGGACAGCTAGCACAGATACGCAGTATTTT. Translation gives CASSVGTASTDTQYF. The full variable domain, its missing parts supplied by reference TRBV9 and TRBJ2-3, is DSGVTQTPKHLITATGQRVTLRCSPRSGDLSVYWYQQSLDQGLQFLIQYYNGEERAKGNILERFSAQQFPDLHSELNLSSLELGDSALYFCASSVGTASTDTQYFGPGTRLTVL.

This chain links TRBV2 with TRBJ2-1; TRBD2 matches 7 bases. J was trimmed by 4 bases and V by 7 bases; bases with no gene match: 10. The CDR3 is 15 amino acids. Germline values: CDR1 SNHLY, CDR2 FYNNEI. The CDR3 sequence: CASKMAGDSYNEQFF. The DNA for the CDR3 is TGTGCCAGCAAGATGGCGGGAGATTCATACAATGAGCAGTTCTTC.

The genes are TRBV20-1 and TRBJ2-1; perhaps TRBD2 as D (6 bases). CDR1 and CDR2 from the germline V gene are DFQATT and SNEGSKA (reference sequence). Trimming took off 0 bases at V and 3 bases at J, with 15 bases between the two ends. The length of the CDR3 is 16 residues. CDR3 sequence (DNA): TGCAGTGCTAGAGATAGGGCGGGGAGGATCTACAATGAGCAGTTCTTC. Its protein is CSARDRAGRIYNEQFF.

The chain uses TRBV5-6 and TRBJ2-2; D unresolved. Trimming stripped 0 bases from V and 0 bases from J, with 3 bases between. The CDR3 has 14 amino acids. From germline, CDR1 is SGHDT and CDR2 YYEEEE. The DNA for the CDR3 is TGTGCCAGCAGCTTGGGGACGAACACCGGGGAGCTGTTTTTT. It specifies CASSLGTNTGELFF.

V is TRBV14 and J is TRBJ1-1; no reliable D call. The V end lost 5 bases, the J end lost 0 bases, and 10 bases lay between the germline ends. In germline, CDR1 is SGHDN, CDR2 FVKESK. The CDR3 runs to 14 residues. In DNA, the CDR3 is TGTGCCAGCAGCTCGACGGTGATGAACACTGAAGCTTTCTTT. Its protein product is CASSSTVMNTEAFF.

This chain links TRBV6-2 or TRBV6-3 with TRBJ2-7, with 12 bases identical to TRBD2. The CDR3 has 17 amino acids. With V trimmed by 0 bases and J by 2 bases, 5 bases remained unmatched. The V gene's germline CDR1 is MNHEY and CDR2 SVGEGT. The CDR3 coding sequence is TGTGCCAGCAGTTACTCGGGACTAGCGGGTGTCACCTACGAGCAGTACTTC. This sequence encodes CASSYSGLAGVTYEQYF.

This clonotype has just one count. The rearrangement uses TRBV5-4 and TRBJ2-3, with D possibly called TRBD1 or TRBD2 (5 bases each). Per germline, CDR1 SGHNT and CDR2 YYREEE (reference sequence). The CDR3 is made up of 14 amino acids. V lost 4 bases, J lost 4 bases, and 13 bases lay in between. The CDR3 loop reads CASSPGTYADTQYF. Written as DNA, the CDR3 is TGTGCCAGCAGCCCGGGGACCTACGCAGATACGCAGTATTTT.

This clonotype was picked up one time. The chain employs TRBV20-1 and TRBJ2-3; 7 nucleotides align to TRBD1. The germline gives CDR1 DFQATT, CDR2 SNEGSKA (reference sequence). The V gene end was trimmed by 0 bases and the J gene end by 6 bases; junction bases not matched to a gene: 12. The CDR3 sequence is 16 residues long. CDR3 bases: TGCAGTGCTAGAGAGGTGAGGGACAGTGAAGTGGATACGCAGTATTTT. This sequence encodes CSAREVRDSEVDTQYF.